Reported below is one T cell receptor (beta chain). V was cut by 4 bases and J by 3 bases, with 10 bases left in between. The CDR3 sequence is 13 residues long. The germline V gene encodes CDR1 SNHLY and CDR2 FYNNEI. Sequencing used immunoSEQ multiplex PCR; TCRdb keeps in-frame clones, though not all of them. The data show some 2 million clones, with 95% seen just once and more than 0.1% held by the top ten. This sample is drawn from a study of shared clonotypes between healthy human individuals. Study at large: There were three CD4 naive, three CD4 memory, two CD8 naive and one CD8 memory plates per donor.

The TCR sequence derives from a man between 18 and 29 years old in good health. This sequence joins TRBV2 and TRBJ2-7; no reliable D call. Sequencing was done on a sample of naive CD4+ T cells sorted from blood. The subset denotes: CD45RA+ positively selected. The CDR3 nucleotides read TGTGCCAGCAGTGGCCGGGTCGGCTACGAGCAGTACTTC. Residues: CASSGRVGYEQYF.